This TCR beta chain was profiled in a study of CD8 T cells in Susac syndrome. Points from the study as a whole: The total CD8+ repertoires yielded 15 to 20 Susac-specific public clones and the CD8+ TEMRA repertoires yielded roughly 5.

It was with random hexamers that roughly 0.45 to 1 ug RNA was reverse transcribed. TCRdb re-called the immunoSEQ multiplex PCR reads with MiXCR, one entry per CDR3 protein. The sample has 65,000 to 85,000 distinct CDR3 sequences, about 94% seen once. TEMRA cells were FACS-enriched and CD8+ and CD4+ T cells negatively isolated. This clonotype was observed a handful of times. The antigen is unknown. This CDR3 spans 14 amino acids. Germline CDR1 and CDR2: KGHSH and LQKENI. With 2 bases clipped from V and 4 bases from J, the junction kept 3 bases outside the gene matches. The sequenced material came from CD8+ T cells from PBMCs. The sequence derives from a human donor with Susac syndrome. J is TRBJ2-7 and V is TRBV18, with 9 bases matching TRBD1. As DNA, the CDR3 is TGTGCCAGCTCACCAAGGGACAGGGCGTACGAGCAGTACTTC. Translated: CASSPRDRAYEQYF.